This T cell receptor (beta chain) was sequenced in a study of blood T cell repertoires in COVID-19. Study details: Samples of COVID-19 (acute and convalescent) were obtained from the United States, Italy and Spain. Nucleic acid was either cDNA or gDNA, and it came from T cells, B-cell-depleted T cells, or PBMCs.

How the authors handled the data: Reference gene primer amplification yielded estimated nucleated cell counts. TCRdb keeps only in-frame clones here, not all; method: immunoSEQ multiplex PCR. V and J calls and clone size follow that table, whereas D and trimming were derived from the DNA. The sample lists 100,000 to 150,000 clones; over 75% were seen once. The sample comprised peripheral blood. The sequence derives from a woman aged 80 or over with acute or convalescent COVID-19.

The CDR3 spells CASSPLRGKAGNQPQHF. The CDR3 nucleotides are TGTGCCAGTAGCCCCCTCCGGGGGAAAGCGGGGAATCAGCCCCAGCATTTT. The gene calls are TRBV19 and TRBJ1-5; possibly TRBD1 for D (5 bases). The CDR3 has 17 amino acids. V shed 6 bases and J shed 4 bases, with 22 bases lying between them. CDR1 LNHDA and CDR2 SQIVND come from the germline V gene (reference sequence).